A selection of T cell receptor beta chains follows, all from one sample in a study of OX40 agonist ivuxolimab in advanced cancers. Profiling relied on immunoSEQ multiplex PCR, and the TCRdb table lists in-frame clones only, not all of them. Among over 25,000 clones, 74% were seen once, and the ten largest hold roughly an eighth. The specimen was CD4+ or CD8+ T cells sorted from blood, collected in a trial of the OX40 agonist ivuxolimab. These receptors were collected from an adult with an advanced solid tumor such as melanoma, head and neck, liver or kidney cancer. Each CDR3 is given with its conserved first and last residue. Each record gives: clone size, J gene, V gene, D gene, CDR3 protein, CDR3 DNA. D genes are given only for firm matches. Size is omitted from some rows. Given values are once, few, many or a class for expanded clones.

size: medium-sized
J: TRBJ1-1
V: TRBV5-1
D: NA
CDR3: CASSFDGARVNTEAFF
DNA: TGCGCCAGCAGCTTCGATGGGGCGAGGGTAAACACTGAAGCTTTCTTT

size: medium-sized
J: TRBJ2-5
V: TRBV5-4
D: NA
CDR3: CASTPWGGETQYF
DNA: TGTGCCAGCACCCCGTGGGGCGGGGAGACCCAGTACTTC

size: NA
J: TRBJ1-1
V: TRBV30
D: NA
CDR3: CAWSWDGEAFF
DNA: TGTGCCTGGAGTTGGGACGGTGAAGCTTTCTTT

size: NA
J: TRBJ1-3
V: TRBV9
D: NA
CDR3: CASSVGLISSGNTIYF
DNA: TGTGCCAGCAGCGTAGGGTTGATAAGCTCTGGAAACACCATATATTTT

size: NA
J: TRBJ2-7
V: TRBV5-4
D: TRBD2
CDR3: CASSLSGGVYEQYF
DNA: TGTGCCAGCAGCTTGAGCGGGGGTGTCTACGAGCAGTACTTC

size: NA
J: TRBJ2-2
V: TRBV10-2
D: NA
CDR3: CASSLPPPGTPNTGELFF
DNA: TGCGCCAGCAGCCTACCTCCACCGGGGACACCGAACACCGGGGAGCTGTTTTTT

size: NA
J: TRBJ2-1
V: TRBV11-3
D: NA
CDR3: CASSSGGNYNEQFF
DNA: TGTGCCAGCAGCTCCGGGGGAAACTACAATGAGCAGTTCTTC

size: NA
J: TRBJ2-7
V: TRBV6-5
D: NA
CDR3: CASSSPKSGHEQYF
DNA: TGTGCCAGCAGTTCTCCAAAGTCAGGCCACGAGCAGTACTTC

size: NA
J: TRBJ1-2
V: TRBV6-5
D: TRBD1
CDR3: CASSYTRTGGNGYTF
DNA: TGTGCCAGCAGTTACACTCGGACAGGGGGCAATGGCTACACCTTC

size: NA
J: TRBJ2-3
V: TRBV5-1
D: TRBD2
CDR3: CASSWTSGGSDTQYF
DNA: TGCGCCAGCAGCTGGACTAGCGGGGGTTCAGATACGCAGTATTTT

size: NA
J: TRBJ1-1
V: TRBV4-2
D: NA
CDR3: CASSLAAFLNTEAFF
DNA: TGTGCCAGCAGCTTGGCCGCTTTTCTGAACACTGAAGCTTTCTTT

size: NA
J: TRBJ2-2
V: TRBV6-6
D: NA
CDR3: CASRPGQGVTGELFF
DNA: TGTGCCAGCAGGCCGGGGCAGGGAGTCACCGGGGAGCTGTTTTTT

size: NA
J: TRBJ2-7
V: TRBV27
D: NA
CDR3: CASSLRGTHEQYF
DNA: TGTGCCAGCAGTTTAAGGGGGACCCACGAGCAGTACTTC

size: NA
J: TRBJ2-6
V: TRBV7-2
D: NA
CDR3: CASSLGFSGANVLTF
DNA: TGTGCCAGCAGCTTAGGGTTCTCTGGGGCCAACGTCCTGACTTTC

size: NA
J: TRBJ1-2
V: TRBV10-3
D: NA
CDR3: CAISRGNNYGYTF
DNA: TGTGCCATCAGCCGGGGGAATAACTATGGCTACACCTTC

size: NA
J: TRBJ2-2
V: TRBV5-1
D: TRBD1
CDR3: CASRLGQGGTGELFF
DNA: TGCGCCAGCCGCCTCGGACAGGGAGGCACCGGGGAGCTGTTTTTT

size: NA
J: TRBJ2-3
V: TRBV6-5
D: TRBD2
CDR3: CASSSPILAGADTQYF
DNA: TGTGCCAGCAGTTCTCCTATTCTAGCGGGTGCAGATACGCAGTATTTT

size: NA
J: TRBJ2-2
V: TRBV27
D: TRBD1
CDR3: CASSLKYRTGTGVRRTGELFF
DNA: TGTGCCAGCAGTTTGAAATACCGTACCGGGACAGGGGTACGACGGACCGGGGAGCTGTTTTTT

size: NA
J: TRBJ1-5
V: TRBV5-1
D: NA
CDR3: CASSLTGYSNQPQHF
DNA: TGCGCCAGCAGCTTGACAGGTTATAGCAATCAGCCCCAGCATTTT

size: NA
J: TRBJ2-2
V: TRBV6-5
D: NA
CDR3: CASSRRQDTGELFF
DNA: TGTGCCAGCAGCAGACGACAGGACACCGGGGAGCTGTTTTTT

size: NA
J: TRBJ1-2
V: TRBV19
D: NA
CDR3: CASSIFATGSYGYTF
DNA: TGTGCCAGTAGTATCTTCGCAACAGGGTCCTATGGCTACACCTTC

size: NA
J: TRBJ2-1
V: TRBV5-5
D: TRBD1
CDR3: CASSSGQGTRSSYNEQFF
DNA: TGTGCCAGCAGCTCTGGACAGGGTACCCGGTCTTCCTACAATGAGCAGTTCTTC

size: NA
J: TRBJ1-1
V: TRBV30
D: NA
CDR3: CAWRFRVLNTEAFF
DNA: TGTGCCTGGAGATTTCGGGTGCTGAACACTGAAGCTTTCTTT

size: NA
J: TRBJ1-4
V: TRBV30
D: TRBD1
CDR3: CAWSVRQGTLFF
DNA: TGTGCCTGGAGTGTCCGACAGGGAACGCTGTTTTTT

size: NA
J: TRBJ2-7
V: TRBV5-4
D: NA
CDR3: CASSSGTSYEQYF
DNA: TGTGCCAGCAGCTCGGGGACATCCTACGAGCAGTACTTC

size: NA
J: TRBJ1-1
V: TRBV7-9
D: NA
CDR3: CASSWGPTEAFF
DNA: TGTGCCAGCAGCTGGGGACCGACTGAAGCTTTCTTT

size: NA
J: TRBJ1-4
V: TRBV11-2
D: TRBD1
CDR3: CASSSLRDREEKLFF
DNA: TGTGCCAGCAGCTCCCTCCGGGACAGGGAGGAAAAACTGTTTTTT

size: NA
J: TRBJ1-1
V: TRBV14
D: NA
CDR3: CASSSGWNTEAFF
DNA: TGTGCCAGCAGTTCGGGGTGGAACACTGAAGCTTTCTTT

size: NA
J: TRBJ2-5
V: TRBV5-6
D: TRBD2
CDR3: CASSRSGAETQYF
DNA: TGTGCCAGCAGCCGTAGCGGGGCGGAGACCCAGTACTTC

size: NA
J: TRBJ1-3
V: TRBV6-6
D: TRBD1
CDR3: CASSGGQGYGNTIYF
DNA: TGTGCCAGCAGTGGCGGACAGGGGTATGGAAACACCATATATTTT

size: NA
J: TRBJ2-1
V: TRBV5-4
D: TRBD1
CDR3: CASSPGQGAMINEQFF
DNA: TGTGCCAGCAGCCCCGGACAGGGGGCTATGATTAATGAGCAGTTCTTC

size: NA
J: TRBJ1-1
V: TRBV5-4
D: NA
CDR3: CASSLKTSGTEAFF
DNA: TGTGCCAGCAGCTTGAAAACATCGGGCACTGAAGCTTTCTTT

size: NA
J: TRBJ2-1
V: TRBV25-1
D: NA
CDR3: CASSLYNEQFF
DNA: TGTGCCAGCAGCCTCTACAATGAGCAGTTCTTC

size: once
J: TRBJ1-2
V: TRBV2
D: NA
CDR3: CASSERVLGPINGYTF
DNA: TGTGCCAGCAGTGAAAGAGTTTTAGGACCCATAAATGGCTACACCTTC

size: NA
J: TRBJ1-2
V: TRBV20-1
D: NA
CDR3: CSAPDYGYTF
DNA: TGCAGTGCTCCGGACTATGGCTACACCTTC

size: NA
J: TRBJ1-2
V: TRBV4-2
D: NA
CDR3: CASSQDPRQQRYGYTF
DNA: TGTGCCAGCAGCCAAGATCCACGCCAGCAGCGCTATGGCTACACCTTC

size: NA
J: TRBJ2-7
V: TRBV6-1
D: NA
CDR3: CASSEPPNSYEQYF
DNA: TGTGCCAGCAGTGAACCCCCGAACTCCTACGAGCAGTACTTC

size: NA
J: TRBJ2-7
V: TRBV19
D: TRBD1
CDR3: CASSMFSPGQRYEQYF
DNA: TGTGCCAGTAGTATGTTTTCCCCGGGACAGAGGTACGAGCAGTACTTC

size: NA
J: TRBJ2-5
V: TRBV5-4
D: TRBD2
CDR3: CASSLESGGAKTQYF
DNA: TGTGCCAGCAGCTTGGAAAGCGGGGGGGCGAAGACCCAGTACTTC

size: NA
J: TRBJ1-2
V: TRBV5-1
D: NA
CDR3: CASSLFAEANYGYTF
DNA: TGCGCCAGCAGCTTGTTCGCAGAAGCTAACTATGGCTACACCTTC

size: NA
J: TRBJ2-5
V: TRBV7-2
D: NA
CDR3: CASSLQGKPQETQYF
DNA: TGTGCCAGCAGCTTACAGGGGAAACCACAAGAGACCCAGTACTTC

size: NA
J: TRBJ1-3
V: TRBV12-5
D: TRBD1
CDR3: CASGSTGVSGNTIYF
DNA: TGTGCTAGTGGTTCGACAGGGGTCTCTGGAAACACCATATATTTT

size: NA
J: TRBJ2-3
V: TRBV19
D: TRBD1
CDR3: CASSRDRGYTDTQYF
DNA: TGTGCCAGTAGTAGGGACAGGGGGTACACAGATACGCAGTATTTT

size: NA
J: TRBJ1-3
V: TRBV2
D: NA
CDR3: CASSPGQTSGNTIYF
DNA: TGTGCCAGCAGTCCGGGACAAACCTCTGGAAACACCATATATTTT

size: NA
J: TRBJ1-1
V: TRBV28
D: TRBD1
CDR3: CATRMLTGGNIEAFF
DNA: TGTGCCACCCGAATGTTGACAGGGGGCAACATTGAAGCTTTCTTT

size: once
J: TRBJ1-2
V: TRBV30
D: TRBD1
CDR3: CAWSGRGLYGYTF
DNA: TGTGCCTGGAGTGGCAGGGGGCTCTATGGCTACACCTTC

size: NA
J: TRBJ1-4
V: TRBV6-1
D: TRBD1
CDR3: CASSMGTGEEKLFF
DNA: TGTGCCAGCAGTATGGGGACAGGGGAGGAAAAACTGTTTTTT

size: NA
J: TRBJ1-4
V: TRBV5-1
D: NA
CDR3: CASSLDRSEKLFF
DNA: TGCGCCAGCAGCTTGGACAGGAGTGAAAAACTGTTTTTT

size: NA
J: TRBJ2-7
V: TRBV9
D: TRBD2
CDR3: CASSVGLAGGLQEQYF
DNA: TGTGCCAGCAGCGTAGGACTAGCGGGGGGGCTGCAAGAGCAGTACTTC

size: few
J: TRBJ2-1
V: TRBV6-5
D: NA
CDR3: CASSLNPGMEQFF
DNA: TGTGCCAGCAGTTTAAACCCGGGAATGGAGCAGTTCTTC

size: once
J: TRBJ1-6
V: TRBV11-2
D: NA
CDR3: CASSSHGGANSPLHF
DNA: TGTGCCAGCAGCTCCCATGGGGGCGCGAATTCACCCCTCCACTTT

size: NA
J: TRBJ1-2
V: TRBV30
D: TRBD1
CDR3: CAGTGNGYTF
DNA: TGTGCCGGGACAGGCAATGGCTACACCTTC

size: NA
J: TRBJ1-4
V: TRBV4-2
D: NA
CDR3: CASSQVKRDGEKLFF
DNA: TGTGCCAGCAGCCAAGTAAAGCGAGACGGTGAAAAACTGTTTTTT